The 7 T cell receptor beta chains given below trace back to one sample, sequenced in a study of T cell repertoires in cytomegalovirus infection. TCRdb reprocessed the reads with MiXCR, giving one entry per CDR3 protein. Of 200,000 to 300,000 distinct CDR3 sequences listed, 9% to 15% are singletons. The specimen sequenced was PBMCs. The receptors were gathered from a human donor in good health (CMV status not recorded). Some clones in this sample may be carry-over from other donors' samples.

This clonotype has only a few counts. J is TRBJ2-3 and V is TRBV20-1; D remains unclear. Germline V gene lookup returns CDR1 DFQATT and CDR2 SNEGSKA (reference sequence). V was pared by 3 bases and J by 1 base, with 11 bases between. The CDR3 has 14 residues. The chain's CDR3 is CSASSQPRTDTQYF. DNA of the CDR3: TGCAGTGCTAGTAGTCAACCTCGCACAGATACGCAGTATTTT.

This clonotype was seen ten or more times. The V and J genes are TRBV6-6 and TRBJ2-3; D gene uncertain. Germline CDR1 reads MNHNY; CDR2 reads SVGAGI (reference sequence). V lost 0 bases, J lost 2 bases, and 9 bases lay in between. The CDR3 loop spans 15 amino acids. CDR3 DNA sequence: TGTGCCAGCAGTTACTCGACTCCAATCACAGATACGCAGTATTTT. Translating gives CASSYSTPITDTQYF.

This clonotype has at least ten counts. The rearrangement links TRBV5-1 to TRBJ1-2; D remains ambiguous. CDR3 length: 13 amino acids. V was trimmed by 0 bases and J by 8 bases, leaving 11 bases between them. The V gene's germline CDR1 is SGHRS and CDR2 YFSETQ. Here the CDR3 reads CASSLEPSEGYTF. The CDR3 DNA sequence: TGCGCCAGCAGCTTGGAACCCAGCGAAGGCTACACCTTC.

This clonotype has only a few counts. CDR3 sequence reads: CASSTFTTKEQYF. CDR3 nucleotide sequence: TGTGCCAGCAGTACCTTTACCACTAAGGAGCAGTACTTC. This sequence joins TRBV6-2 or TRBV6-3 and TRBJ2-7; D gene uncertain. Trimming cost V 5 bases and J 7 bases, with 15 bases left between them. Germline CDR1 MNHEY, CDR2 SVGEGT. This CDR3 spans 13 amino acids.

This clonotype was seen repeatedly, ten times or more. The rearrangement uses TRBV7-6 and TRBJ1-6; D not certain. The V gene lost 0 bases and the J gene lost 8 bases, with 5 bases spanning the gap. This CDR3 comprises 13 residues. CDR1 and CDR2 (germline): SGHVS, FNYEAQ. This CDR3 is CASSLAGDSPLHF. The CDR3, as DNA: TGTGCCAGCAGCTTAGCCGGGGATTCACCCCTCCACTTT.

There are a few counts of this clonotype. This rearrangement joins TRBV7-6 to TRBJ2-5; 9 bases map to TRBD1. Trimming cost V 2 bases and J 4 bases; bases outside gene matches: 14. The V gene's germline CDR1 is SGHVS and CDR2 FNYEAQ. This CDR3 has 18 amino acids. CDR3 region: CASSLFPQTGGAGETQYF. CDR3 coding DNA: TGTGCCAGCAGCTTATTCCCCCAGACAGGGGGAGCAGGAGAGACCCAGTACTTC.

The table lists this clonotype with a few counts. The chain employs TRBV24-1 and TRBJ2-3; TRBD2 agrees at 7 bases. The CDR3 sequence is 15 residues long. The V and J ends lost 4 bases and 6 bases, in that order; junction bases with no gene match: 9. Germline CDR1 is KGHDR and CDR2 is SFDVKD. This CDR3 is CATSDSRTSGDTQYF. DNA for the CDR3: TGTGCCACCAGTGACTCCCGGACTAGTGGGGATACGCAGTATTTT.